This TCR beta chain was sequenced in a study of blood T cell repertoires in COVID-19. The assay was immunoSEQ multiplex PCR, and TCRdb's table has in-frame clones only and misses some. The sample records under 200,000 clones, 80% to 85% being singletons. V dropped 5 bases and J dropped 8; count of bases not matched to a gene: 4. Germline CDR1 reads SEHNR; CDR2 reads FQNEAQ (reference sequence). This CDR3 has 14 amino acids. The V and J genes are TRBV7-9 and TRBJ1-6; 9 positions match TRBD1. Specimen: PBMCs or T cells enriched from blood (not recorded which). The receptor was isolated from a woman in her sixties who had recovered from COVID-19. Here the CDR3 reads CASSRTGEDSPLHF. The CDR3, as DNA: TGTGCCAGCAGCCGGACAGGGGAAGATTCACCCCTCCACTTT.